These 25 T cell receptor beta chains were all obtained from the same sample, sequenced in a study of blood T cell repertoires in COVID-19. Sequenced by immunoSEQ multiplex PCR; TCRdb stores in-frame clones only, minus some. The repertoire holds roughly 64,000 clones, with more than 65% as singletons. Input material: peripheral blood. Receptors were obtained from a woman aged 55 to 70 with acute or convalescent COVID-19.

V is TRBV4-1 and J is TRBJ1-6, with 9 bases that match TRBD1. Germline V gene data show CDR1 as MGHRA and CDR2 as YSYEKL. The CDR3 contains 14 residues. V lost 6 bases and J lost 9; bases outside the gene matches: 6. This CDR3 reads CASRDTGGGSPLHF. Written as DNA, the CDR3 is TGCGCCAGCAGGGATACAGGGGGCGGTTCACCCCTCCACTTT.

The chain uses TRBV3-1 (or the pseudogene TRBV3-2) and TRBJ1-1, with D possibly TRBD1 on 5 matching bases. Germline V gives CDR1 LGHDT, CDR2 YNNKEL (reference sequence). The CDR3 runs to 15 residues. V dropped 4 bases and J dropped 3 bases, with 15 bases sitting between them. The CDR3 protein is CASSPGIGVDTEAFF. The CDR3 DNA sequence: TGTGCCAGCAGCCCAGGAATAGGGGTGGACACTGAAGCTTTCTTT.

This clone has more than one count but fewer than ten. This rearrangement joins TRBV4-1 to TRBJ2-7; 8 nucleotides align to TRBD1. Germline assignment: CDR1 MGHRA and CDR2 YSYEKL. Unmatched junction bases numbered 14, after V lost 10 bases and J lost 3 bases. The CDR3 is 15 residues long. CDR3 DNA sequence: TGCGCCACCCGGTGGTCGTTGACAGGGGTCTACGAGCAGTACTTC. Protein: CATRWSLTGVYEQYF.

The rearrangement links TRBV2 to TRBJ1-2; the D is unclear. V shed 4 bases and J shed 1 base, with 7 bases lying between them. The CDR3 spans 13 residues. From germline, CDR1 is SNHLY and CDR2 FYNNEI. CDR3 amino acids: CASSVAGNYGYTF. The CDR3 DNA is TGTGCCAGCAGTGTGGCGGGTAACTATGGCTACACCTTC.

The CDR3 region has the DNA TGTGCCAGCAGCCAGGGGGCGGCGAGGTGGGCTTTCTTT. Translating it yields CASSQGAARWAFF. The chain recombines TRBV3-1 (or the pseudogene TRBV3-2) with TRBJ1-1; TRBD1 might be the D (6 bases). CDR1 and CDR2 (germline): LGHDT, YNNKEL (reference sequence). Trimming cost V 3 bases and J 11 bases, with 16 bases left between them. This CDR3 is 13 amino acids long.

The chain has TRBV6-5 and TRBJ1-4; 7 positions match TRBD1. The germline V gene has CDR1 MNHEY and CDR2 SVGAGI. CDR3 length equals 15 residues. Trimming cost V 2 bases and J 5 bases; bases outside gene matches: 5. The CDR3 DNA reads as TGTGCCAGCAGTTACGCGGGACAGAGAAATGAAAAACTGTTTTTT. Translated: CASSYAGQRNEKLFF.

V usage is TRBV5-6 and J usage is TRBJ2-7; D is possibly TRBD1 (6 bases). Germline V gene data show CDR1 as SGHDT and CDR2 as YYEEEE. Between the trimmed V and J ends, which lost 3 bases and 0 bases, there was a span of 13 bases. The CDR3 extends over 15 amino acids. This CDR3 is CASSSFRGSSYEQYF. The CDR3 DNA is TGTGCCAGCAGCTCCTTCAGGGGCAGCTCCTACGAGCAGTACTTC.

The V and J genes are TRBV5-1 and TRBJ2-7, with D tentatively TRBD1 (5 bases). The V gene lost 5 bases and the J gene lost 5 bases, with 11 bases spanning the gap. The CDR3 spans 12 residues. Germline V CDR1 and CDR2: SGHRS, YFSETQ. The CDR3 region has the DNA TGCGCCAGCAGAGACAGTTTCAACGAGCAGTACTTC. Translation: CASRDSFNEQYF.

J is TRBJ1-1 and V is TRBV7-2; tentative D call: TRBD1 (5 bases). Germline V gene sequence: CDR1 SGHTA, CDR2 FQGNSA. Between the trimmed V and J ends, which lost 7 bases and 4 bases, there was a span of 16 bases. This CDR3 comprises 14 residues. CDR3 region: CASTWGVGGTEAFF. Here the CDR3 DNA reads TGTGCCAGCACATGGGGGGTCGGGGGCACTGAAGCTTTCTTT.

The CDR3 DNA sequence: TGTGCCAGCAGCACCCGCCTGGGGGCGACAGATACGCAGTATTTT. It specifies CASSTRLGATDTQYF. The chain uses TRBV9 and TRBJ2-3; the D gene is possibly TRBD1 (6 bases). Germline V CDR1 and CDR2: SGDLS, YYNGEE. The CDR3 runs 15 residues. V was pared by 4 bases and J by 3 bases, with 15 bases between.

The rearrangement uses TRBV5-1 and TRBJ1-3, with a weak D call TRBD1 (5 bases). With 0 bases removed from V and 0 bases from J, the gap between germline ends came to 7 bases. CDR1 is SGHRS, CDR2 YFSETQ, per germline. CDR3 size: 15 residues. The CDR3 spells CASSLAGGSGNTIYF. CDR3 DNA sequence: TGCGCCAGCAGCTTGGCCGGGGGCTCTGGAAACACCATATATTTT.

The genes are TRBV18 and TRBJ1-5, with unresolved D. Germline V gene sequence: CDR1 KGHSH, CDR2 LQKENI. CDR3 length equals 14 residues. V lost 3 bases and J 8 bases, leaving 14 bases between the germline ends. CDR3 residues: CASSPSGGIKPQHF. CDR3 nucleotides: TGTGCCAGCTCACCCTCTGGAGGAATTAAGCCCCAGCATTTT. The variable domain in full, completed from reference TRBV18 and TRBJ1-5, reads NAGVMQNPRHLVRRRGQEARLRCSPMKGHSHVYWYRQLPEEGLKFMVYLQKENIIDESGMPKERFSAEFPKEGPSILRIQQVVRGDSAAYFCASSPSGGIKPQHFGDGTRLSIL.

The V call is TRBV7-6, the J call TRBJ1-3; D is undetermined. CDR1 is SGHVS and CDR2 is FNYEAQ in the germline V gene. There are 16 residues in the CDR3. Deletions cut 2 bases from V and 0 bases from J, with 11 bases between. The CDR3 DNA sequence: TGTGCCAGCAGCTTAAGCCAAACCAACTCTGGAAACACCATATATTTT. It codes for CASSLSQTNSGNTIYF.

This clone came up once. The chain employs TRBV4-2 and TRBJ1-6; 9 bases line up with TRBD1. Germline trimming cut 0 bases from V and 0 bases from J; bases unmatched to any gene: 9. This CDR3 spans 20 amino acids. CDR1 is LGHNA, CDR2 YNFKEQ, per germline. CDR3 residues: CASSQEGNPGQGSYNSPLHF. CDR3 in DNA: TGTGCCAGCAGCCAAGAGGGTAATCCGGGACAGGGCTCCTATAATTCACCCCTCCACTTT.

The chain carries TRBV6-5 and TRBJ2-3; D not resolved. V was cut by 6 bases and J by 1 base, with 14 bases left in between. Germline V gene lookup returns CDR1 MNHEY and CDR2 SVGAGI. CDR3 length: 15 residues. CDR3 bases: TGTGCCAGCAGCCCCCGACAAGGCGGCACAGATACGCAGTATTTT. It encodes CASSPRQGGTDTQYF.

CDR3 bases: TGTGCCAGCAGCTTAGTGACAGCTAGCACTGAAGCTTTCTTT. Its translation is CASSLVTASTEAFF. The chain uses TRBV7-9 and TRBJ1-1; weak D call: TRBD1 (5 bases). This CDR3 is built from 14 residues. CDR1 is SEHNR and CDR2 is FQNEAQ in the germline V gene (reference sequence). Deletions cut 1 base from V and 4 bases from J, with 10 bases between.

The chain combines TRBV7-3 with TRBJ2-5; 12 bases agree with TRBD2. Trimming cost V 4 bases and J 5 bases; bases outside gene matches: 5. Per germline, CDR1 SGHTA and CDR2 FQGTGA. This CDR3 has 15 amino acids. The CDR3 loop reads CASSYLAGGKETQYF. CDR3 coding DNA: TGTGCCAGCAGCTACCTAGCGGGGGGGAAGGAGACCCAGTACTTC.

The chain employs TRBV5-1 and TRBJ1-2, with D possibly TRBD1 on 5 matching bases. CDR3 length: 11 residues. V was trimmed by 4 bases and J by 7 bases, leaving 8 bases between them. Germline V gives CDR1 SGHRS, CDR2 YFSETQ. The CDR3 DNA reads TGCGCCAGCAGCGACAGTGTTGGCTACACCTTC. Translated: CASSDSVGYTF.

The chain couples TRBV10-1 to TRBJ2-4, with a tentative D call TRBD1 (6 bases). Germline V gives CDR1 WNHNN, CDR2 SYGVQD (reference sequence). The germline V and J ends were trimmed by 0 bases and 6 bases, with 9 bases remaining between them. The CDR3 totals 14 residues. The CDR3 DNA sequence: TGCGCCAGCAGTGAGTCCCAACAGGGAAACATTCAGTACTTC. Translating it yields CASSESQQGNIQYF.

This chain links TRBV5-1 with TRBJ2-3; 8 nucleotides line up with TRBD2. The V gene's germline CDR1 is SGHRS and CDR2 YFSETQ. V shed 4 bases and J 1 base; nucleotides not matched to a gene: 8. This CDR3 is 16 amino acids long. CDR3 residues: CASSVRPAGGTDTQYF. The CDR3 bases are TGCGCCAGCAGCGTACGTCCAGCGGGGGGCACAGATACGCAGTATTTT.

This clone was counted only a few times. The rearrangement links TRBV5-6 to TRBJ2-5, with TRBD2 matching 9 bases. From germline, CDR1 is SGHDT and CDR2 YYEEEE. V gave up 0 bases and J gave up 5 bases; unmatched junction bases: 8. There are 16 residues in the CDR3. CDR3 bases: TGTGCCAGCAGCTTGGTTGGTAGCGGGGGCCGGGAGACCCAGTACTTC. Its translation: CASSLVGSGGRETQYF.

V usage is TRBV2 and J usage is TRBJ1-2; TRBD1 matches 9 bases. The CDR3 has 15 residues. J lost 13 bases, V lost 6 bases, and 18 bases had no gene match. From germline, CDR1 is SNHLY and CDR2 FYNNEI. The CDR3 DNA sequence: TGTGCCAGCAGCGACTTTCTCCGGGACAGGGTTTCGTTCACCTTC. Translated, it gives CASSDFLRDRVSFTF.

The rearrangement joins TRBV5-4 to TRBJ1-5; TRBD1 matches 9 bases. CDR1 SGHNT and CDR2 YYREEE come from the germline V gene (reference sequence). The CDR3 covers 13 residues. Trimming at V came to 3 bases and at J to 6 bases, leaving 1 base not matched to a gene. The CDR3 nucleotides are TGTGCCAGCAGCTCACAGGGGGCTCAGCCCCAGCATTTT. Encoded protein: CASSSQGAQPQHF.

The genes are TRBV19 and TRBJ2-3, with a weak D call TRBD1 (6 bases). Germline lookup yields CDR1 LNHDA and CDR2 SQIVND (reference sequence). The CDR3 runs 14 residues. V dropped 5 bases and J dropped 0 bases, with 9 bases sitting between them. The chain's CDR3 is CASSRGQSTDTQYF. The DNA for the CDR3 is TGTGCCAGTAGTCGTGGACAGAGCACAGATACGCAGTATTTT.

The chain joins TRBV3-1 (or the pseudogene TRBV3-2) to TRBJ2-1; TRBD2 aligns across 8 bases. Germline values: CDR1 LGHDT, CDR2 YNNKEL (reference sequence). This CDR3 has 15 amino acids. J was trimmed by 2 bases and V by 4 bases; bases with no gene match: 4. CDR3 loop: CASSLSGGTYNEQFF. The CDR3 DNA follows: TGTGCCAGCAGCCTGAGCGGGGGAACCTACAATGAGCAGTTCTTC.